This TCR beta chain was obtained from a study of cytomegalovirus exposure and HLA in healthy donors. General study results and limits: The authors later linked a missense DCLRE1C variant to TCR beta V- and J-gene trimming. According to an earlier analysis, most TCR beta V segments yielded productive rearrangements about 87% or about 30% of the time.

In regard to this clone: The antigen remains unidentified.

Germline CDR1 SGDLS, CDR2 YYNGEE. The CDR3 has 16 residues. With 4 bases clipped from V and 1 base from J, the junction kept 8 bases outside the gene matches. Both 60 Vbeta primers and 13 Jbeta primers went into the PCR. Generated by immunoSEQ multiplex PCR, the TCRdb table keeps only in-frame clones and is missing some. The data hold more than 30,000 clones, with around 70% observed a single time. Sequenced sample: PBMCs. The chain joins TRBV9 to TRBJ2-1; TRBD2 agrees at 7 bases. This receptor was taken from a man aged 30 to 45 in good health and CMV-seronegative. Here the CDR3 DNA reads TGTGCCAGCAGCCCACGACTAGCTAGTTCCTACAATGAGCAGTTCTTC. Translation gives CASSPRLASSYNEQFF. Based on the CDR3 plus reference TRBV9 and TRBJ2-1, the full variable domain is DSGVTQTPKHLITATGQRVTLRCSPRSGDLSVYWYQQSLDQGLQFLIQYYNGEERAKGNILERFSAQQFPDLHSELNLSSLELGDSALYFCASSPRLASSYNEQFFGPGTRLTVL.